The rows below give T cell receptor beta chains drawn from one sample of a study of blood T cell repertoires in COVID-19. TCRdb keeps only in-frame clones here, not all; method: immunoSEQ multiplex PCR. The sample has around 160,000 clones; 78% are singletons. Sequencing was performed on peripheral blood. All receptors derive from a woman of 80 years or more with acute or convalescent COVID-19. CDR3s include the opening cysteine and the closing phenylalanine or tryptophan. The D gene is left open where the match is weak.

TGTGCCAGCAGCGCCGGGACAGACAATCAGCCCCAGCATTTT	CASSAGTDNQPQHF	TRBD1	TRBV9	TRBJ1-5
TGTGCCAGCAGCACCGGTGCCCGGGACAGGTACAATGAGCAGTTCTTC	CASSTGARDRYNEQFF	-	TRBV21-1	TRBJ2-1
TGTGCAAGTTTGGGAGTTGAGCGGAACACTGAAGCTTTCTTT	CASLGVERNTEAFF	-	TRBV12-2	TRBJ1-1
TGTGCCAGCAGTCTGACAGGGGCTGGAAACACCATATATTTT	CASSLTGAGNTIYF	TRBD1	TRBV28	TRBJ1-3
TGTGCCAGCAGCGCTGGCAGCTCCTACGAGCAGTACTTC	CASSAGSSYEQYF	-	TRBV7-2	TRBJ2-7
TGCAGTGCTAGTGACGACAGGGGATACTCACCCCTCCACTTT	CSASDDRGYSPLHF	TRBD1	TRBV20-1	TRBJ1-6
TGTGCCAGCAGTTTAGGCGGACAGGGAGGCCACGAGCAGTACTTC	CASSLGGQGGHEQYF	TRBD1	TRBV28	TRBJ2-7
TGTGCCAGCAGCCACGTATCGGAGACCCAGTACTTC	CASSHVSETQYF	-	TRBV14	TRBJ2-5
TGTGCCAGCAGCTCAAGGGGGCAACAGACCCAGTACTTC	CASSSRGQQTQYF	TRBD1	TRBV7-9	TRBJ2-5
TGTGCCAGCAGCTTCCAACAGGGGTGGGCCAACGTCCTGACTTTC	CASSFQQGWANVLTF	TRBD1	TRBV11-2	TRBJ2-6
TGTGCCAGCAGCAATAGGCGGGAAACCAGCACCTTC	CASSNRRETSTF	-	TRBV3-1/TRBV3-2	TRBJ1-2
TGTGCCAGCAGTTTGACTAGCGGGAGAAACGAGCAGTACTTC	CASSLTSGRNEQYF	TRBD2	TRBV27	TRBJ2-7
TGTGCCAGCAGCGTAGGCCCCGGGACAGGGGACTACGAGCAGTACTTC	CASSVGPGTGDYEQYF	TRBD1	TRBV9	TRBJ2-7
TGTGCCAGCAGCGTATCCGTAACGAACACCGGGGAGCTGTTTTTT	CASSVSVTNTGELFF	-	TRBV9	TRBJ2-2
TGTGCCAGCAGTGACTCTTTCGACAATCGCAATGAGCAGTTCTTC	CASSDSFDNRNEQFF	-	TRBV6-4	TRBJ2-1
TGTGCCAGCTCACCACCGGCGAGCGGAGCGTACCAAGAGACCCAGTACTTC	CASSPPASGAYQETQYF	-	TRBV18	TRBJ2-5